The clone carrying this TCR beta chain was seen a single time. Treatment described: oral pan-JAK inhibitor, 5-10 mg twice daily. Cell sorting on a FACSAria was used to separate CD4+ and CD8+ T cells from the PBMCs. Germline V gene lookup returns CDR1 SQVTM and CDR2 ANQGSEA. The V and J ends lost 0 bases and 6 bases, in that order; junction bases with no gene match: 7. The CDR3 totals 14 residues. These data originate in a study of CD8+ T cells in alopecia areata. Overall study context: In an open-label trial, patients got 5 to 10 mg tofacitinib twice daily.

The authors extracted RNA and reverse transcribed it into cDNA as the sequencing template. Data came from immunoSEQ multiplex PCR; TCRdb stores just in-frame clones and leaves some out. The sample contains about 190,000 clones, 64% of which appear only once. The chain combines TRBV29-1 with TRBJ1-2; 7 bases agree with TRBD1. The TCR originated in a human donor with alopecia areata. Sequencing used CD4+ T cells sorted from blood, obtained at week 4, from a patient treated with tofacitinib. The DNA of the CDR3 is TGCAGCGTTGAAGAGATGACAGGGAAGGATGGCTACACCTTC. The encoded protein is CSVEEMTGKDGYTF.